This T cell receptor beta chain was identified during a study of monozygotic twins with inflammatory bowel disease (dated by TCRdb to the late 2010s). The study in broad terms: The full study comprised 28 monozygotic twin pairs: nine German pairs (four IBD-concordant, five IBD-discordant) and 19 IBD-discordant Danish pairs. Within discordant pairs, disease-associated traits were sought mainly by comparing IBD patients with their genetically identical healthy co-twins. Each individual had, on average, about 151 000 unique TCRalpha sequences and 181 000 unique TCRbeta sequences available for analysis.

An approximately 2.5 ml peripheral blood sample was drawn into PAXgene tubes per donor and stored at -80°C. Without T cell sorting, total RNA was isolated from whole blood using the PAXgene blood miRNA kit on an automated QIAcube. Peripheral blood from monozygotic twin pairs who were concordant or discordant for inflammatory bowel disease underwent deep TCRalpha and TCRbeta repertoire profiling using unique molecular barcoding. Smoking habits were recorded for all twin pairs, and individuals were classified as current, former or never smokers. Of note for this clonotype: The specificity of this receptor is unknown.

The research as a whole found: The analysis was unable to tell different T cell subtypes apart. TCRbeta repertoire diversity, by inverse Simpson index, was decreased in IBD patients compared with their healthy co-twins. Differing immunosuppressive treatments among patients may have added background noise and inter-individual variability to the repertoires. IBD patients shared fewer clonotypes with other individuals than healthy twins did, most markedly in patients showing signs of disease activity. Repertoire similarity did not differ between concordant and discordant twins, which could be due to limited statistical power. No single strong signal or clonotype linked to IBD turned up in the results, so the idea that one exists was not supported.

The germline V gene (reference sequence) yields SEHNR for CDR1 and FQNEAQ for CDR2. Taken from cysteine to phenylalanine, the CDR3 has 12 residues. The protein alone is recorded here. Library creation used 5' RACE. Preparation of each TCR library used roughly 3.5 ug of total RNA. For each sample, cDNA synthesis with SMARTScribe reverse transcriptase was split into eight separate reactions. During cDNA synthesis, unique molecular identifiers containing a 6-nucleotide sample barcode were introduced by template switching. Amplification of TCRalpha and TCRbeta cDNA involved two nested PCRs of approximately 16 and 10 cycles, and each PCR was followed by bead purification. Before amplification, the cDNA was treated with uracil DNA-glycosylase and purified using the QIAquick PCR purification kit. The second PCR added Illumina TruSeq-compatible adapters along with sample-specific barcodes. TapeStation and Qubit were used to check library quality and concentration, and 4 to 6.5 ng of each library went into the pool. The pooled libraries were sequenced with 2 x 100 bp reads and custom sequencing primers on an Illumina HiSeq2500 single-index Rapid Run. Per the source publication's procedure: MiGEC version 1.2.6 was used for UMI-based consensus assembly to correct PCR and sequencing errors. V(D)J alignment, clonotype assembly and CDR3 extraction were performed with MiXCR version 2.1.1. To normalise gene usage, clonotype sharing and MAIT/NKT TCR abundance, the analysis used the top 1000, 10 000 and 20 000 clonotypes per sample. After downsampling to 27 000 UMIs, diversity was calculated as the inverse Simpson index using the vegan R package. Paired Mann-Whitney U tests were applied to discordant twin pairs, and Benjamini-Hochberg correction was used for multiple testing. Following reprocessing of the reads by TCRdb, the data hold one row per CDR3 protein sequence and no DNA is available. V and J calls and clone size were set by TCRdb, not the authors. This sample's listing comprises around 380,000 distinct CDR3 sequences. The ten biggest clones cover more than 2% of the sample.

The V gene is TRBV7-9 and the J gene is TRBJ1-5. This clonotype was obtained from a human donor with ulcerative colitis or Crohn's disease, or a healthy co-twin of an affected twin (not recorded which). The sequencing input was blood. The CDR3 here reads CASSLEFQPQHF.